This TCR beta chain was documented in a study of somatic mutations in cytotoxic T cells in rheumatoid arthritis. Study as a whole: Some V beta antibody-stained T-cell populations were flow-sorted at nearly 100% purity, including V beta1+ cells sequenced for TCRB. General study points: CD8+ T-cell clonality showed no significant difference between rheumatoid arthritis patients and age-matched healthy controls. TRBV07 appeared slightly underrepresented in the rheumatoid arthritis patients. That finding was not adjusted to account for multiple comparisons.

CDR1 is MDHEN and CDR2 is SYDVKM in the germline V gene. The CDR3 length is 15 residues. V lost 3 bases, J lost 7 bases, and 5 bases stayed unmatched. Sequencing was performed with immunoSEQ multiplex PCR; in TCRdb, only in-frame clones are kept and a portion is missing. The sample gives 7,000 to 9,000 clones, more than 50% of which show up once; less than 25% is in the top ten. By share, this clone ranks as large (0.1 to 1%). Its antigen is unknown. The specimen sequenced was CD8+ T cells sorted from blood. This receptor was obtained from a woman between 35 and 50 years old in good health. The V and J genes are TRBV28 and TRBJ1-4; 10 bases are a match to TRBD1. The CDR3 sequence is CASSFRDRGAEKLFF. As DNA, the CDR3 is TGTGCCAGCAGTTTTAGGGACAGGGGAGCTGAAAAACTGTTTTTT. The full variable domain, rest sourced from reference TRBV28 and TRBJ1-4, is DVKVTQSSRYLVKRTGEKVFLECVQDMDHENMFWYRQDPGLGLRLIYFSYDVKMKEKGDIPEGYSVSREKKERFSLILESASTNQTSMYLCASSFRDRGAEKLFFGSGTQLSVL.